The 31 T cell receptor beta chains below all came from one sample that was sequenced in a study of CD8+ T cells in alopecia areata (dated by TCRdb to 2017 to 2018). Receptors were amplified or captured by the immunoSEQ multiplex PCR assay. RNA was extracted from all samples and reverse transcribed into cDNA as template for TCR sequencing. This immuneACCESS table, as held by TCRdb, lists in-frame sequences with V and J called but not all clones. Of the missing ones, under half trace to an unresolved V gene in checked studies; the others have no known cause. Across this sample there are around 290,000 clones, with roughly 64% seen only once. Approximately 1.8% of the sample is held by the ten biggest clonotypes. The time point label, as the study defines it: about 25 weeks on oral tofacitinib. The treatment or condition label of this sample denotes: oral pan-JAK inhibitor, 5-10 mg twice daily. Sequences were derived from CD4+ T cells sorted from blood, sampled at week 24, from a patient treated with tofacitinib. The receptors originated from a human donor with alopecia areata.

The chain has TRBV7-2 and TRBJ1-5; D unclear. CDR1 and CDR2 from the germline V gene are SGHTA and FQGNSA. The CDR3 spans 15 residues. V dropped 5 bases and J dropped 0 bases, with 11 bases sitting between them. The CDR3 region is CASSAVRNSNQPQHF. The CDR3 DNA reads TGTGCCAGCAGCGCGGTGCGGAATAGCAATCAGCCCCAGCATTTT.

The chain recombines TRBV7-2 with TRBJ1-2; possibly TRBD1 for D (5 bases). The V and J ends lost 1 base and 5 bases respectively, with 11 bases between them. Germline V gene sequence: CDR1 SGHTA, CDR2 FQGNSA. CDR3 length: 14 amino acids. This CDR3 reads CASSLVRSGYGYTF. In nucleotides, the CDR3 is TGTGCCAGCAGCTTAGTGAGGTCAGGGTATGGCTACACCTTC.

J is TRBJ2-5 and V is TRBV18; 11 bases agree with TRBD2. After removal of 2 bases from V and 2 bases from J, the junction contained 4 bases not matched to a gene. CDR1 is KGHSH, CDR2 LQKENI, per germline. This CDR3 has 16 amino acids. CDR3 DNA sequence: TGTGCCAGCTCACCAGCACTAGCGGGGGAGCAAGAGACCCAGTACTTC. Translation: CASSPALAGEQETQYF.

V gene TRBV5-6 combines with J gene TRBJ2-5; D is possibly TRBD1 or TRBD2 (5 bases each). The V gene lost 4 bases and the J gene lost 2 bases, with 15 bases spanning the gap. CDR1 is SGHDT and CDR2 is YYEEEE in the germline V gene. This CDR3 contains 15 residues. The CDR3 sequence is CASSANRDGQETQYF. CDR3 nucleotides: TGTGCCAGCAGCGCAAACCGGGACGGACAAGAGACCCAGTACTTC. Complete variable domain (other parts from reference TRBV5-6 and TRBJ2-5): DAGVTQSPTHLIKTRGQQVTLRCSPKSGHDTVSWYQQALGQGPQFIFQYYEEEERQRGNFPDRFSGHQFPNYSSELNVNALLLGDSALYLCASSANRDGQETQYFGPGTRLLVL.

About this clone itself: The same CDR3 arises from other DNA sequences in this sample as well. The V and J genes are TRBV30 and TRBJ2-2, with D hard to call. The V gene's germline CDR1 is GTSNPN and CDR2 SVGIG (reference sequence). V was trimmed by 2 bases and J by 2 bases, leaving 6 bases between them. There are 13 residues in the CDR3. The CDR3: CAWSPENTGELFF. DNA of the CDR3: TGTGCCTGGAGTCCAGAAAACACCGGGGAGCTGTTTTTT.

About this clone: Other DNA sequences in the sample encode the same CDR3. The chain employs TRBV29-1 and TRBJ2-5, with D unclear. The V gene's germline CDR1 is SQVTM and CDR2 ANQGSEA. The ends were cut back, 5 bases at V and 3 bases at J, with 4 bases in the middle. The CDR3 is 10 amino acids. CDR3 nucleotides: TGCAGCGTTCGCGAAGAGACCCAGTACTTC. Translated, it gives CSVREETQYF.

This clone was observed a few times. The V and J genes are TRBV4-3 and TRBJ1-2; 7 bases are a match to TRBD1. The V segment lost 3 bases and the J segment 8 bases; nucleotides outside the gene matches: 9. The CDR3 runs 14 residues. In germline, CDR1 is LGHNA, CDR2 YSLEER. This chain's CDR3 is CASSQFDRAGGYTF. The DNA for the CDR3 is TGCGCCAGCAGCCAGTTCGACAGGGCGGGCGGCTACACCTTC.

The chain links TRBV7-9 to TRBJ2-1, with 9 bases lining up with TRBD1. With V trimmed by 5 bases and J by 5 bases, 4 bases remained unmatched. CDR3 length equals 14 residues. Germline values: CDR1 SEHNR, CDR2 FQNEAQ (reference sequence). In DNA, the CDR3 is TGTGCCAGCAGCCTCCGGGACAGGGACAATGAGCAGTTCTTC. Residues: CASSLRDRDNEQFF.

In this sample, this clone turned up once. The chain joins TRBV18 to TRBJ1-1; 9 bases agree with TRBD1. After removal of 2 bases from V and 4 bases from J, the junction contained 14 bases not matched to a gene. Germline V gene data show CDR1 as KGHSH and CDR2 as LQKENI. The CDR3 contains 18 residues. CDR3 residues: CASSPSGQGFLSSTEAFF. Written as DNA, the CDR3 is TGTGCCAGCTCACCAAGTGGACAGGGGTTTCTTTCGAGCACTGAAGCTTTCTTT.

The genes are TRBV11-2 and TRBJ1-1; D not certain. Germline V gene sequence: CDR1 SGHAT, CDR2 FQNNGV. CDR3 length: 13 residues. V was pared by 3 bases and J by 3 bases, with 8 bases between. DNA of the CDR3: TGTGCCAGCAGCTTTATGAGAGACACTGAAGCTTTCTTT. Its protein is CASSFMRDTEAFF.

This clone has a handful of counts. The chain carries TRBV6-6 and TRBJ2-7; D might be TRBD2 (5 bases). Germline V CDR1 and CDR2: MNHNY, SVGAGI (reference sequence). The CDR3 runs to 13 residues. V was shortened by 2 bases and J by 3 bases, with 8 bases between the two germline ends. In DNA, the CDR3 is TGTGCCAGCAGTTACCGGGAAGGCTACGAGCAGTACTTC. This encodes CASSYREGYEQYF.

The chain recombines TRBV29-1 with TRBJ1-2; the match to TRBD1 covers 11 bases. The CDR3 covers 14 residues. The germline V gene encodes CDR1 SQVTM and CDR2 ANQGSEA. The J segment lost 7 bases and the V segment lost 5 bases, leaving 9 bases of the junction unmatched. DNA of the CDR3: TGCAGCGTTAGGACAGGGGGCAAGGTCGGTGGCTACACCTTC. Its protein product is CSVRTGGKVGGYTF.

This clone was observed a few times. J is TRBJ2-7 and V is TRBV5-1; D assignment may be TRBD1 or TRBD2 (5 bases each). With 4 bases removed from V and 6 bases from J, the gap between germline ends came to 20 bases. The CDR3 has 15 residues. Germline CDR1 is SGHRS and CDR2 is YFSETQ. The CDR3: CASSGRGTAGGEQYF. Here the CDR3 DNA reads TGCGCCAGCAGCGGAAGAGGGACGGCCGGAGGCGAGCAGTACTTC.

The V gene is TRBV25-1, the J gene TRBJ1-2; D uncertain. The CDR3 is 14 amino acids. Germline V gives CDR1 MGHDK, CDR2 SYGVNS. Deletions cut 3 bases from V and 8 bases from J, with 16 bases between. CDR3 sequence (DNA): TGTGCCAGCAGTGACCCCCCCGGGAGTGCCGGCTACACCTTC. This translates into CASSDPPGSAGYTF.

The genes are TRBV27 and TRBJ2-3; no clear D. The V gene lost 5 bases and the J gene lost 0 bases, with 15 bases spanning the gap. The CDR3 loop spans 16 amino acids. Per germline, CDR1 MNHEY and CDR2 SMNVEV (reference sequence). Here the CDR3 reads CASSPSWGSSTDTQYF. As DNA, the CDR3 is TGTGCCAGCAGTCCCTCCTGGGGTTCTAGCACAGATACGCAGTATTTT.

The chain is built from TRBV15 and TRBJ1-1; D unclear. The germline CDR1 and CDR2 sequences are LNHNV and YYDKDF (reference sequence). Trimming removed 0 bases at V and 5 bases at J, with 10 bases between. The CDR3 is made up of 14 amino acids. The CDR3: CATSRDPAGTEAFF. CDR3 DNA sequence: TGTGCCACCAGCAGAGATCCCGCCGGGACTGAAGCTTTCTTT.

The genes are TRBV29-1 and TRBJ1-1; TRBD1 matches at 7 bases. The length of the CDR3 is 16 residues. The V gene end was trimmed by 7 bases and the J gene end by 2 bases; junction bases not matched to a gene: 16. CDR1 is SQVTM, CDR2 ANQGSEA, per germline. The CDR3 protein is CSAQQGNQIINTEAFF. DNA for the CDR3: TGCAGCGCTCAACAGGGGAATCAGATCATCAACACTGAAGCTTTCTTT.

In this sample, this clone turned up once. The chain has TRBV7-2 and TRBJ1-2; 7 bases are shared with TRBD1. The CDR3 length is 14 residues. The V segment lost 1 base and the J segment 6 bases; nucleotides outside the gene matches: 5. The V gene's germline CDR1 is SGHTA and CDR2 FQGNSA. In nucleotides, the CDR3 is TGTGCCAGCAGCTTAGGGACAGGTATTCATGGCTACACCTTC. Amino acids: CASSLGTGIHGYTF.

Only a few counts were recorded for this clone. The chain combines TRBV5-1 with TRBJ2-2; a weak D match, TRBD1 (5 bases). The CDR3 consists of 14 residues. Germline values: CDR1 SGHRS, CDR2 YFSETQ. V was pared by 4 bases and J by 4 bases, with 11 bases between. DNA of the CDR3: TGCGCCAGCAGCGATCAGGGCGCCACCGGGGAGCTGTTTTTT. Amino acids: CASSDQGATGELFF.

This chain connects TRBV7-9 to TRBJ2-7; 7 bases match TRBD1. The CDR3 has 15 amino acids. V shed 3 bases, J shed 0 bases, and the junction held 5 bases outside the gene matches. Germline CDR1 reads SEHNR; CDR2 reads FQNEAQ (reference sequence). CDR3 loop: CASSFLRDSSYEQYF. The CDR3 coding sequence is TGTGCCAGCAGCTTTCTTCGGGACAGCTCCTACGAGCAGTACTTC.

This clone occurred once. The J gene is TRBJ2-5, the V gene TRBV7-9, with a possible D match to TRBD2 (6 bases). The germline V gene has CDR1 SEHNR and CDR2 FQNEAQ (reference sequence). With 1 base removed from V and 2 bases from J, the gap between germline ends came to 11 bases. The CDR3 runs to 15 residues. CDR3 residues: CASSLDGGIQETQYF. The DNA for the CDR3 is TGTGCCAGCAGCTTAGATGGGGGGATACAAGAGACCCAGTACTTC.

This clone was detected only a few times. This chain connects TRBV30 to TRBJ1-2; possibly TRBD1 for D (6 bases). Germline values: CDR1 GTSNPN, CDR2 SVGIG (reference sequence). The CDR3 length is 15 residues. Trimming took 1 base from V and 6 from J, leaving 18 bases between them. The CDR3 spells CAWSALGGRVDGYTF. Written as DNA, the CDR3 is TGTGCCTGGAGTGCCCTCGGGGGGCGCGTCGATGGCTACACCTTC.

The sample holds a few counts of this clone. The CDR3 loop reads CASSLDRGNQPQHF. The CDR3 nucleotides are TGTGCCAGCAGCTTGGACAGGGGCAATCAGCCCCAGCATTTT. This chain links TRBV5-6 with TRBJ1-5; D possibly corresponds to TRBD1 (6 bases). The CDR3 is 14 residues long. The germline CDR1 and CDR2 sequences are SGHDT and YYEEEE. V was pared by 0 bases and J by 2 bases, with 6 bases between.

The chain employs TRBV5-6 and TRBJ2-5; D uncertain. Germline V gene sequence: CDR1 SGHDT, CDR2 YYEEEE. V was cut by 2 bases and J by 5 bases, with 13 bases left in between. The length of the CDR3 is 14 residues. CDR3 residues: CASSFGLKGETQYF. CDR3 sequence (DNA): TGTGCCAGCAGCTTCGGTCTGAAAGGGGAGACCCAGTACTTC.

V is TRBV7-8 and J is TRBJ2-7; D remains unclear. The V gene lost 8 bases and the J gene lost 1 base, with 18 bases spanning the gap. Germline lookup yields CDR1 SGHVS and CDR2 FQNEAQ. The CDR3 spans 15 residues. Here the CDR3 reads CASGVGRADSYEQYF. CDR3 DNA sequence: TGTGCCAGCGGGGTGGGCAGAGCAGATTCCTACGAGCAGTACTTC.

The V and J genes are TRBV15 and TRBJ1-2, with TRBD1 as a possible D gene (5 bases). The CDR3 loop spans 15 amino acids. Germline values: CDR1 LNHNV, CDR2 YYDKDF (reference sequence). Trimming removed 3 bases at V and 8 bases at J, with 19 bases between. CDR3 coding DNA: TGTGCCACCAGCAGGGGCGAAGGGGATTGGGGCGGCTACACCTTC. Its protein product is CATSRGEGDWGGYTF.

The chain couples TRBV30 to TRBJ2-6, with a possible D match to TRBD2 (6 bases). With 2 bases removed from V and 2 bases from J, the gap between germline ends came to 13 bases. The germline V gene has CDR1 GTSNPN and CDR2 SVGIG (reference sequence). This CDR3 spans 16 amino acids. The CDR3 spells CAWSRRGFTGANVLTF. CDR3 nucleotides: TGTGCCTGGAGTAGGAGGGGATTTACTGGGGCCAACGTCCTGACTTTC.

The chain has TRBV30 and TRBJ2-3; TRBD1 aligns across 7 bases. The CDR3 is made up of 13 amino acids. J was trimmed by 7 bases and V by 3 bases; bases with no gene match: 7. Germline CDR1 GTSNPN, CDR2 SVGIG (reference sequence). CDR3 sequence: CAWSPGTAYTQYF. The CDR3 bases are TGTGCCTGGAGCCCCGGGACAGCCTATACGCAGTATTTT. The entire variable domain, with the rest obtained from reference TRBV30 and TRBJ2-3, is as follows: SQTIHQWPATLVQPVGSPLSLECTVEGTSNPNLYWYRQAAGRGLQLLFYSVGIGQISSEVPQNLSASRPQDRQFILSSKKLLLSDSGFYLCAWSPGTAYTQYFGPGTRLTVL.

The V gene is TRBV5-1, the J gene TRBJ1-2; 7 nucleotides align to TRBD1. With V trimmed by 0 bases and J by 7 bases, 3 bases remained unmatched. This CDR3 has 13 residues. Germline loops: CDR1 SGHRS, CDR2 YFSETQ. This chain's CDR3 is CASSLGNRGGYTF. CDR3 in DNA: TGCGCCAGCAGCTTGGGTAACAGGGGTGGCTACACCTTC. The complete variable domain, with remaining parts taken from reference TRBV5-1 and TRBJ1-2, reads KAGVTQTPRYLIKTRGQQVTLSCSPISGHRSVSWYQQTPGQGLQFLFEYFSETQRNKGNFPGRFSGRQFSNSRSEMNVSTLELGDSALYLCASSLGNRGGYTFGSGTRLTVV.

The rearrangement links TRBV6-5 to TRBJ2-3, with D possibly being TRBD1 (6 bases). Germline V lookup: CDR1 MNHEY, CDR2 SVGAGI. The CDR3 contains 16 residues. The ends were cut back, 4 bases at V and 0 bases at J, with 14 bases in the middle. The DNA for the CDR3 is TGTGCCAGCAGTTTACAGGGCCTAATAAGCACAGATACGCAGTATTTT. It specifies CASSLQGLISTDTQYF.

V usage is TRBV6-4 and J usage is TRBJ1-1, with 11 bases matching TRBD1. This CDR3 is built from 13 residues. V lost 2 bases to trimming and J lost 11 bases; unmatched junction nucleotides: 4. Germline V gene sequence: CDR1 MRHNA, CDR2 SNTAGT. The CDR3 protein is CASSDRTGGEAFF. CDR3 nucleotides: TGTGCCAGCAGTGACCGGACAGGGGGCGAGGCTTTCTTT.